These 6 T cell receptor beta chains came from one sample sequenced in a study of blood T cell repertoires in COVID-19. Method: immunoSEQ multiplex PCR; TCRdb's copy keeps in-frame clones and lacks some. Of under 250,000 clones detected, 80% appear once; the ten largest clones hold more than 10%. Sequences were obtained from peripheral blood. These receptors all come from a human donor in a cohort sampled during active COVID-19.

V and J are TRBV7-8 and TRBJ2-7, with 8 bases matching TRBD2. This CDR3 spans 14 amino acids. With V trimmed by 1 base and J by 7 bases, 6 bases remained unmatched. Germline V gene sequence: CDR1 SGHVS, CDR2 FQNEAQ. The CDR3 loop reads CASSLVGTRGEQYF. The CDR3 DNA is TGTGCCAGCAGCTTAGTTGGGACTAGGGGTGAGCAGTACTTC.

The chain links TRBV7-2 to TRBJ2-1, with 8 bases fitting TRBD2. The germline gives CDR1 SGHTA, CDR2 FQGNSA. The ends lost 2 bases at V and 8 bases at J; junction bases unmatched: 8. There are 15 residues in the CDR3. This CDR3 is CASSLRSGGPYEQFF. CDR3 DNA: TGTGCCAGCAGCTTAAGGTCGGGAGGGCCCTATGAGCAGTTCTTC.

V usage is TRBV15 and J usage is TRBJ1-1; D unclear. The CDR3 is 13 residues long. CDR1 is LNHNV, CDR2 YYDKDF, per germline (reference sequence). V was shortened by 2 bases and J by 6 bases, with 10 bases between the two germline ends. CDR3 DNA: TGTGCCACCAGCAGACAAACTGTAGCTGAAGCTTTCTTT. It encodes CATSRQTVAEAFF. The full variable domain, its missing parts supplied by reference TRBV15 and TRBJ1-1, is DAMVIQNPRYQVTQFGKPVTLSCSQTLNHNVMYWYQQKSSQAPKLLFHYYDKDFNNEADTPDNFQSRRPNTSFCFLDIRSPGLGDTAMYLCATSRQTVAEAFFGQGTRLTVV.

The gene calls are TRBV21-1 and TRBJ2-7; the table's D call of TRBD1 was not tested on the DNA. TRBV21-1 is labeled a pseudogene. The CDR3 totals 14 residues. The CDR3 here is CASSIEQGSYEQYF. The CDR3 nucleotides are TGTGCCAGCAGCATTGAACAGGGAAGCTACGAGCAGTACTTC.

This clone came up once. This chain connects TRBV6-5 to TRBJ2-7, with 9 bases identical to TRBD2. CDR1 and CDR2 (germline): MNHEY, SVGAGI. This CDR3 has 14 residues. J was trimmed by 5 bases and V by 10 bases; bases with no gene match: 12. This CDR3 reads CATSQEREADEQYF. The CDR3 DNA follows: TGTGCCACTTCACAGGAGCGGGAGGCAGACGAGCAGTACTTC.

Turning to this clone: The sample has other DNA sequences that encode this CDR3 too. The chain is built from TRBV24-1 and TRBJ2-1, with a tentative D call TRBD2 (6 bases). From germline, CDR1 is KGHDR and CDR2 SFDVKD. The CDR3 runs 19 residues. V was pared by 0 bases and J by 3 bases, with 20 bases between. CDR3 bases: TGTGCCACCAGTGATTTGGACGGGGGAGCCGAGATAGTCTACAATGAGCAGTTCTTC. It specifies CATSDLDGGAEIVYNEQFF.